This T cell receptor (beta chain) was obtained from a study of T-cell memory formation after mild COVID-19. This clonotype has a handful of counts. Its antigen is not known. Germline assignment: CDR1 SGHAT and CDR2 FQDESV (reference sequence). The CDR3 is made up of 18 amino acids. J was trimmed by 1 base and V by 5 bases; bases with no gene match: 14. General study points: Contracting CD4+ clones lay largely in CM and EM, with CD8+ ones residing in EMRA. CD4/CD8 balance characterized clones contracting day 15 to 85, and CD4+ skew characterized later expanders.

5'RACE primed from the constant segment yielded TCR alpha and TCR beta cDNA libraries bearing sample barcodes and UMIs. TCRdb re-analysed the 5' RACE reads in MiXCR, keeping a single row per CDR3 protein. The sample shows roughly 99,000 distinct CDR3 sequences, roughly 14% of them seen only once. The chain joins TRBV11-1 to TRBJ2-1, with 7 positions matching TRBD2. The sample comprised PBMCs or a T cell subset sorted from them (not recorded which). This TCR was recovered from a man younger than 35 who had mild COVID-19 (a few samples of this study predate the infection). Cell type and time point are not known. CDR3 region: CASSGMGLGGESYNEQFF. CDR3 nucleotide sequence: TGTGCCAGCAGCGGAATGGGATTGGGGGGGGAATCCTACAATGAGCAGTTCTTC.